One and the same sample provided the 4 T cell receptor beta chains below, sequenced in a study of control samples from healthy donors and cancer patients. Assay: immunoSEQ multiplex PCR; the TCRdb copy retains only in-frame clones and omits some. The table shows 200,000 or so clones, with roughly 94% occurring only once. Material: blood. The receptor set was obtained from a man over 45 in good health.

The chain recombines TRBV19 with TRBJ2-1, with 10 bases lining up with TRBD2. The CDR3 consists of 16 residues. Germline CDR1 is LNHDA and CDR2 is SQIVND (reference sequence). V lost 3 bases, J lost 6 bases, and 8 bases stayed unmatched. In nucleotides, the CDR3 is TGTGCCAGTAGTATGATAACTAGCGGGGAAGGCAATGAGCAGTTCTTC. Protein sequence: CASSMITSGEGNEQFF.

This chain uses TRBV18 with TRBJ1-1; D gene uncertain. CDR3 length equals 13 residues. CDR1 and CDR2 from the germline V gene are KGHSH and LQKENI. V lost 8 bases, J lost 1 base, and 11 bases lay in between. The chain's CDR3 is CASPANGNTEAFF. The CDR3 DNA follows: TGTGCCAGCCCAGCGAACGGGAACACTGAAGCTTTCTTT. Drawing the rest from reference TRBV18 and TRBJ1-1, the complete variable domain is NAGVMQNPRHLVRRRGQEARLRCSPMKGHSHVYWYRQLPEEGLKFMVYLQKENIIDESGMPKERFSAEFPKEGPSILRIQQVVRGDSAAYFCASPANGNTEAFFGQGTRLTVV.

This clone showed up just once. The chain uses TRBV5-1 and TRBJ2-4; no clear D. This CDR3 region has 13 residues. With 2 bases removed from V and 9 bases from J, the gap between germline ends came to 12 bases. Germline CDR1 reads SGHRS; CDR2 reads YFSETQ. This CDR3 reads CASSFGGGGIQYF. Written as DNA, the CDR3 is TGCGCCAGCAGCTTTGGCGGTGGTGGCATTCAGTACTTC. Filled out from reference TRBV5-1 and TRBJ2-4, the complete variable domain reads KAGVTQTPRYLIKTRGQQVTLSCSPISGHRSVSWYQQTPGQGLQFLFEYFSETQRNKGNFPGRFSGRQFSNSRSEMNVSTLELGDSALYLCASSFGGGGIQYFGAGTRLSVL.

This chain connects TRBV18 to TRBJ1-2, with D perhaps TRBD1 (6 bases). The V gene's germline CDR1 is KGHSH and CDR2 LQKENI. There are 14 residues in the CDR3. V was cut by 3 bases and J by 6 bases, with 14 bases left in between. The CDR3 DNA is TGTGCCAGCTCACCCTCCGGGGGGCGCGATGGCTACACCTTC. It codes for CASSPSGGRDGYTF.